One and the same sample provided the 26 T cell receptor beta chains below, sequenced in a study of T cells after yellow fever vaccination. Using its own MiXCR run on the 5' RACE reads, TCRdb lists one record per CDR3 protein. The data show under 400,000 distinct CDR3 sequences, 9.5% to 15% seen once. Sequences were derived from CD4+ T cells sorted from PBMCs, sampled 15 days after the yellow fever booster vaccination. The receptors derive from a man between 18 and 29 years old who received the YFV17D yellow fever vaccine.

This clonotype was seen repeatedly, ten times or more. The chain uses TRBV9 and TRBJ1-2, with 7 bases fitting TRBD1. The CDR3 has 13 amino acids. CDR1 SGDLS and CDR2 YYNGEE come from the germline V gene. After removal of 3 bases from V and 8 bases from J, the junction contained 7 bases not matched to a gene. As DNA, the CDR3 is TGTGCCAGCAGCGCCTACAGGGGAAACGGCTACACCTTC. This encodes CASSAYRGNGYTF.

In this sample, this clonotype turned up many times. The V call is TRBV19, the J call TRBJ2-3; 9 bases match TRBD2. Trimming removed 2 bases from V and 5 bases from J; junction bases left unmatched: 5. Per the germline V gene, CDR1 is LNHDA and CDR2 is SQIVND (reference sequence). The length of the CDR3 is 15 residues. CDR3 sequence (DNA): TGTGCCAGTAGTATAAGGCGGGGGGGCCTAGATACGCAGTATTTT. It encodes CASSIRRGGLDTQYF.

This rearrangement joins TRBV7-9 to TRBJ2-7; 10 bases map to TRBD1. The germline V gene has CDR1 SEHNR and CDR2 FQNEAQ (reference sequence). Losses at the gene ends were 6 bases for V and 3 bases for J; bases not matched to a gene: 2. The CDR3 sequence is 13 residues long. The DNA for the CDR3 is TGTGCCAGCAGAGGACAGGGGGACTACGAGCAGTACTTC. Translating it yields CASRGQGDYEQYF.

This clonotype was counted between two and nine times. The chain links TRBV7-2 to TRBJ2-5; the match to TRBD2 covers 9 bases. The CDR3 has 16 amino acids. The germline V gene encodes CDR1 SGHTA and CDR2 FQGNSA. V was clipped by 2 bases and J by 4 bases; unmatched bases: 8. CDR3 sequence (DNA): TGTGCCAGCAGCTTACCCGCGGGGGGGTATAGAGAGACCCAGTACTTC. This codes for CASSLPAGGYRETQYF.

This clonotype was found a few times. The gene calls are TRBV3-1 and TRBJ2-6; 7 bases match TRBD2. This CDR3 region has 20 residues. From germline, CDR1 is LGHDT and CDR2 YNNKEL (reference sequence). V was pared by 0 bases and J by 0 bases, with 11 bases of the junction left unmatched. The CDR3 bases are TGTGCCAGCAGCCAAGAAGCTAGGGAGGGCGCTGTCTCTGGGGCCAACGTCCTGACTTTC. Its translation is CASSQEAREGAVSGANVLTF.

This clonotype came up many times. The chain is built from TRBV20-1 and TRBJ2-3, with D unclear. Germline V gives CDR1 DFQATT, CDR2 SNEGSKA (reference sequence). The germline V and J ends were trimmed by 3 bases and 1 base, with 14 bases remaining between them. The length of the CDR3 is 15 residues. The CDR3 protein is CSASLTGVRTDTQYF. The CDR3, as DNA: TGCAGTGCTAGCCTGACGGGTGTACGCACAGATACGCAGTATTTT.

The sample holds a few counts of this clonotype. The V gene is TRBV7-2, the J gene TRBJ2-2; no definite D call. From germline, CDR1 is SGHTA and CDR2 FQGNSA. Trimming pared 1 base from V and 7 bases from J, leaving 10 bases between. This CDR3 region has 14 residues. The CDR3 region has the DNA TGTGCCAGCAGCTTAGAATGGGTCGGCGGGGAGCTGTTTTTT. Protein: CASSLEWVGGELFF. The full variable domain, in which reference TRBV7-2 and TRBJ2-2 provide the parts outside the CDR3, is GAGVSQSPSNKVTEKGKDVELRCDPISGHTALYWYRQSLGQGLEFLIYFQGNSAPDKSGLPSDRFSAERTGGSVSTLTIQRTQQEDSAVYLCASSLEWVGGELFFGEGSRLTVL.

This clonotype was counted only a few times. For the CDR3, the DNA is TGTGCCAGTAGTATAGAACTAGCACCAGATACGCAGTATTTT. Amino acids: CASSIELAPDTQYF. The rearrangement uses TRBV19 and TRBJ2-3; TRBD2 is a possible D gene (6 bases). V was pared by 0 bases and J by 4 bases, with 8 bases between. From germline, CDR1 is LNHDA and CDR2 SQIVND (reference sequence). The CDR3 has 14 amino acids.

The chain uses TRBV7-3 and TRBJ2-2; 7 positions agree with TRBD2. The germline gives CDR1 SGHTA, CDR2 FQGTGA. This CDR3 region has 14 residues. J gave up 7 bases and V 5 bases, and 7 bases lay outside the gene matches. CDR3 nucleotides: TGTGCCAGCAGCGCCGGGACTAATGGCGGGGAGCTGTTTTTT. It yields the protein CASSAGTNGGELFF.

The rearrangement links TRBV28 to TRBJ1-2; a possible D gene is TRBD1 (6 bases). The germline gives CDR1 MDHEN, CDR2 SYDVKM. V shed 1 base and J shed 4 bases, with 13 bases lying between them. The CDR3 has 15 amino acids. The CDR3 DNA reads as TGTGCCAGCAGTTTATCCGGGGGCCGGTTCTATGGCTACACCTTC. This encodes CASSLSGGRFYGYTF.

This clonotype was counted between two and nine times. This chain links TRBV7-2 with TRBJ1-5; unclear D gene. The length of the CDR3 is 14 residues. Germline CDR1 SGHTA, CDR2 FQGNSA. Trimming removed 5 bases at V and 3 bases at J, with 11 bases between. The CDR3 here is CASSPGKVNQPQHF. The CDR3 region has the DNA TGTGCCAGCAGCCCCGGGAAGGTCAATCAGCCCCAGCATTTT.

Many counts were recorded for this clonotype. The chain joins TRBV12-3 or TRBV12-4 to TRBJ1-4, with D possibly TRBD1 on 6 matching bases. V lost 6 bases and J 8 bases, leaving 19 bases between the germline ends. This CDR3 has 15 residues. The CDR3 loop is CASRAAGQGWEKLFF. Here the CDR3 DNA reads TGTGCCAGCAGAGCCGCGGGGCAGGGGTGGGAAAAACTGTTTTTT.

The rearrangement links TRBV19 to TRBJ1-5; D might be TRBD1 (5 bases). Trimming removed 9 bases from V and 3 bases from J, with 12 bases in between. Germline assignment: CDR1 LNHDA and CDR2 SQIVND (reference sequence). This CDR3 comprises 13 residues. The DNA for the CDR3 is TGTGCCAGCGCTATACAGGTCAATCAGCCCCAGCATTTT. Protein product: CASAIQVNQPQHF.

The chain combines TRBV5-1 with TRBJ2-5; D remains unclear. Germline values: CDR1 SGHRS, CDR2 YFSETQ. The CDR3 has 13 amino acids. The V gene lost 3 bases and the J gene lost 5 bases, with 11 bases spanning the gap. CDR3 protein: CASSSNWPETQYF. The CDR3 DNA reads as TGCGCCAGCAGCTCCAATTGGCCGGAGACCCAGTACTTC.

This clonotype was counted a few times. The rearrangement uses TRBV24-1 and TRBJ2-1; 9 bases are a match to TRBD1. Germline trimming cut 5 bases from V and 8 bases from J; bases unmatched to any gene: 9. There are 15 residues in the CDR3. CDR1 KGHDR and CDR2 SFDVKD come from the germline V gene. CDR3 in amino acids: CATSGVTGGRDEQFF. CDR3 sequence (DNA): TGTGCCACCAGTGGGGTGACAGGGGGTCGCGATGAGCAGTTCTTC.

Only a few counts were recorded for this clonotype. The J gene is TRBJ1-2, the V gene TRBV7-9; no firm D call. The CDR3 totals 15 residues. Per the germline V gene, CDR1 is SEHNR and CDR2 is FQNEAQ (reference sequence). Trimming shortened V by 1 base and J by 6 bases, and 15 bases separated the two germline ends. The CDR3 DNA reads TGTGCCAGCAGCTTAGAGGCCGCCACAGCGGATGGCTACACCTTC. As protein: CASSLEAATADGYTF.

The J gene is TRBJ2-3, the V gene TRBV27; D uncertain. V was trimmed by 6 bases and J by 7 bases, leaving 11 bases between them. The CDR3 sequence is 12 residues long. Germline assignment: CDR1 MNHEY and CDR2 SMNVEV (reference sequence). The DNA of the CDR3 is TGTGCCAGCAGCGGGCGTGGGAATACGCAGTATTTT. Protein sequence: CASSGRGNTQYF.

The chain links TRBV29-1 to TRBJ2-1; D call uncertain. V was clipped by 0 bases and J by 9 bases, with 12 bases between them. CDR3 length: 13 residues. From germline, CDR1 is SQVTM and CDR2 ANQGSEA. CDR3: CSVEDPTRVEQFF. The DNA of the CDR3 is TGCAGCGTTGAAGATCCCACCAGAGTTGAGCAGTTCTTC.

The chain recombines TRBV7-2 with TRBJ2-5; 10 positions match TRBD2. The CDR3 contains 14 residues. J was trimmed by 5 bases and V by 6 bases; bases with no gene match: 6. In germline, CDR1 is SGHTA, CDR2 FQGNSA. The CDR3 spells CASSKERGGETQYF. The CDR3 region has the DNA TGTGCCAGCAGTAAAGAGCGGGGGGGCGAGACCCAGTACTTC.

The chain links TRBV6-2 or TRBV6-3 to TRBJ1-1; D not resolved. CDR1 and CDR2 (germline): MNHEY, SVGEGT. Trimming left V 2 bases short and J 3 bases short, with 13 bases between. The CDR3 loop spans 15 amino acids. The chain's CDR3 is CASSYRAREDTEAFF. CDR3 DNA: TGTGCCAGCAGTTACCGGGCCCGAGAGGACACTGAAGCTTTCTTT.

This clonotype was found many times. The chain links TRBV2 to TRBJ1-1, with 7 bases matching TRBD1. There are 13 residues in the CDR3. Germline lookup yields CDR1 SNHLY and CDR2 FYNNEI. Trimming cost V 5 bases and J 2 bases; bases outside gene matches: 2. The CDR3 nucleotides read TGTGCCAGCAGTTGGGACAGAAACACTGAAGCTTTCTTT. This sequence encodes CASSWDRNTEAFF. The full variable domain, its missing parts supplied by reference TRBV2 and TRBJ1-1, is EPEVTQTPSHQVTQMGQEVILRCVPISNHLYFYWYRQILGQKVEFLVSFYNNEISEKSEIFDDQFSVERPDGSNFTLKIRSTKLEDSAMYFCASSWDRNTEAFFGQGTRLTVV.

This clonotype was recorded a few times. This chain connects TRBV4-1 to TRBJ1-2; tentative D call: TRBD1 (6 bases). Trimming pared 0 bases from V and 8 bases from J, leaving 10 bases between. CDR1 and CDR2 (germline): MGHRA, YSYEKL. This CDR3 comprises 13 residues. CDR3 in amino acids: CASSQDPGEGYTF. The CDR3 DNA reads TGCGCCAGCAGCCAAGATCCAGGGGAGGGCTACACCTTC.

This clonotype has ten or more counts. The V call is TRBV3-1, the J call TRBJ1-2; no clear D gene. The germline V gene has CDR1 LGHDT and CDR2 YNNKEL (reference sequence). V shed 6 bases and J shed 4 bases, with 9 bases lying between them. The CDR3 runs to 12 residues. The CDR3 nucleotides are TGTGCCAGCAGTCTGGGGATCTATGGCTACACCTTC. It is translated as CASSLGIYGYTF.

V gene TRBV7-2 combines with J gene TRBJ1-6; a possible D gene is TRBD1 (5 bases). Germline loops: CDR1 SGHTA, CDR2 FQGNSA. The V end lost 5 bases, the J end lost 6 bases, and 14 bases lay between the germline ends. The CDR3 loop spans 15 amino acids. Here the CDR3 DNA reads TGTGCCAGCAGCCCCCAGGGTGTTTCTAATTCACCCCTCCACTTT. This encodes CASSPQGVSNSPLHF.

The chain employs TRBV6-2 or TRBV6-3 and TRBJ1-1; no firm D call. The germline gives CDR1 MNHEY, CDR2 SVGEGT. V was pared by 7 bases and J by 4 bases, with 13 bases between. The CDR3 consists of 13 residues. The CDR3 sequence is CASKDPLPTEAFF. DNA for the CDR3: TGTGCCAGCAAGGATCCCTTGCCCACTGAAGCTTTCTTT.

The J gene is TRBJ2-5, the V gene TRBV7-9; TRBD1 agrees at 11 bases. V shed 3 bases and J 5 bases; nucleotides not matched to a gene: 8. Per germline, CDR1 SEHNR and CDR2 FQNEAQ (reference sequence). CDR3 size: 16 residues. The CDR3 here is CASSLGQGDFRETQYF. The CDR3 bases are TGTGCCAGCAGCTTGGGACAGGGGGACTTCAGGGAGACCCAGTACTTC.